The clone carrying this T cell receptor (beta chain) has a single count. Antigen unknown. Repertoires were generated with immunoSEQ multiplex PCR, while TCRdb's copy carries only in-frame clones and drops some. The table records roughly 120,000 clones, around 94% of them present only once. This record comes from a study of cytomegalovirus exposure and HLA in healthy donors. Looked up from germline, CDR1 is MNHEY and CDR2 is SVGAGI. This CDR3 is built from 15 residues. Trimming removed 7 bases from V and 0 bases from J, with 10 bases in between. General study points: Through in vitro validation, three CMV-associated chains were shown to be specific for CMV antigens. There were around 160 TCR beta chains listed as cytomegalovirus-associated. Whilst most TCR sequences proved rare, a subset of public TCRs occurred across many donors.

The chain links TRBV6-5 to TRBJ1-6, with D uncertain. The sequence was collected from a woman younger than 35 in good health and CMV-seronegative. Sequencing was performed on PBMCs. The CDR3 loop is CASTTPGSYNSPLHF. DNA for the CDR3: TGTGCCAGCACCACACCGGGCTCCTATAATTCACCCCTCCACTTT.